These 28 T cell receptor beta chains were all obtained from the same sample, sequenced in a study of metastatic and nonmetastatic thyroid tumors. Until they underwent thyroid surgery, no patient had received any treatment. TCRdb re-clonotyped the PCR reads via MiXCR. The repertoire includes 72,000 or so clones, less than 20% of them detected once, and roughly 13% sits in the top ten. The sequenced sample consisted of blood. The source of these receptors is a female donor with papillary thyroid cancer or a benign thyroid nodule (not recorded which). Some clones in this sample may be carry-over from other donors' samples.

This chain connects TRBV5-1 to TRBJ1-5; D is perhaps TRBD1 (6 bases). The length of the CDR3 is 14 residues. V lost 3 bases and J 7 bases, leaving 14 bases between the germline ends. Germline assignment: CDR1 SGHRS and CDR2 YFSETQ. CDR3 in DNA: TGCGCCAGCAGCTCCGTCGGGGGCGAACAGCCCCAGCATTTT. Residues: CASSSVGGEQPQHF.

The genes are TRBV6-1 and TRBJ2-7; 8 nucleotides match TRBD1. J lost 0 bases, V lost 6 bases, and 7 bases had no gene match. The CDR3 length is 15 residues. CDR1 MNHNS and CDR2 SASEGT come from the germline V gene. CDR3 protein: CASSRGTGGSYEQYF. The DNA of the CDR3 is TGTGCCAGCAGCCGGGGAACAGGGGGCTCCTACGAGCAGTACTTC.

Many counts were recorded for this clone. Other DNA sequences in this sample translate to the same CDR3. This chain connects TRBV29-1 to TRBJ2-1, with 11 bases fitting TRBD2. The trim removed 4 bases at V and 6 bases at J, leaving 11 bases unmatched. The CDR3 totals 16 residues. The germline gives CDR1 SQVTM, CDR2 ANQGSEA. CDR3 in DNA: TGCAGCGTTGTGGGGACTAGCGGCAATGAGCCCAATGAGCAGTTCTTC. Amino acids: CSVVGTSGNEPNEQFF.

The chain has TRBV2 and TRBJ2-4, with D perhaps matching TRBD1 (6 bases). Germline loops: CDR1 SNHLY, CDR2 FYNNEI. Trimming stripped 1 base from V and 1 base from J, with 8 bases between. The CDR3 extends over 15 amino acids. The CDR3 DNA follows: TGTGCCAGCAGTGAAGACAGGGTGGCCAAAAACATTCAGTACTTC. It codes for CASSEDRVAKNIQYF. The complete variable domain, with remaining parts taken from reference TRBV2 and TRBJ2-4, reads EPEVTQTPSHQVTQMGQEVILRCVPISNHLYFYWYRQILGQKVEFLVSFYNNEISEKSEIFDDQFSVERPDGSNFTLKIRSTKLEDSAMYFCASSEDRVAKNIQYFGAGTRLSVL.

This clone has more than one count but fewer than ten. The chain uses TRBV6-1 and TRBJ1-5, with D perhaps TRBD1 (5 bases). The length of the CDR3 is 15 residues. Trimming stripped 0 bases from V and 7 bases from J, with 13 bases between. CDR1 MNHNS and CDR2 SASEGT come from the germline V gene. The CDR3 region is CASSEAVAGRQPQHF. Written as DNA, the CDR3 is TGTGCCAGCAGTGAAGCGGTGGCAGGGCGCCAGCCCCAGCATTTT.

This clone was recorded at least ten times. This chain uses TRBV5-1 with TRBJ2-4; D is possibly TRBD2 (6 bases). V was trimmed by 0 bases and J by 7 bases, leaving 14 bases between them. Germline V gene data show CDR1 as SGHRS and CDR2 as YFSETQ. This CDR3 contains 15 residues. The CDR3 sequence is CASSLVPGEWNIQYF. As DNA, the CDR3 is TGCGCCAGCAGCTTGGTGCCGGGAGAGTGGAACATTCAGTACTTC.

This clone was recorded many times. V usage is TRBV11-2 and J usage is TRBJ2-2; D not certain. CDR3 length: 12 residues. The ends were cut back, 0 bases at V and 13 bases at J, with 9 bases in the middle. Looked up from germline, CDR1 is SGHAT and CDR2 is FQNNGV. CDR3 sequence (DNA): TGTGCCAGCAGCTTAGAGAAGGATAGGCTGTTTTTT. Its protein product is CASSLEKDRLFF.

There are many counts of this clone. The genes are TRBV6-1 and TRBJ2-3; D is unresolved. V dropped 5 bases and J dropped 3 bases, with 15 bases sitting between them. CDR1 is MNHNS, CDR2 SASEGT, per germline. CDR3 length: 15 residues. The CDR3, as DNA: TGTGCCAGCAGTTATTTAGCAGACCTTACAGATACGCAGTATTTT. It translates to CASSYLADLTDTQYF.

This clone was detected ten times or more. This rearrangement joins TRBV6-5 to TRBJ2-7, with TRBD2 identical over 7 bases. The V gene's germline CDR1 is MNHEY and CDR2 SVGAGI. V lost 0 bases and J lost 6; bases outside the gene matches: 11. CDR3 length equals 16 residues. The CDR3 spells CASSYSIGEGRVEQYF. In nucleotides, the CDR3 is TGTGCCAGCAGTTACTCGATAGGGGAAGGGAGGGTCGAGCAGTACTTC.

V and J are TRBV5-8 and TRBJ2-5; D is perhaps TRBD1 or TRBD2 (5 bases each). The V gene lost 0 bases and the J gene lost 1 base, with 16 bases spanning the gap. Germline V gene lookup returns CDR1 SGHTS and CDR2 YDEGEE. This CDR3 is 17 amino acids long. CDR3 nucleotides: TGTGCCAGCAGCTTGGTCATTGGGGGACCACGCCAAGAGACCCAGTACTTC. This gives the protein CASSLVIGGPRQETQYF.

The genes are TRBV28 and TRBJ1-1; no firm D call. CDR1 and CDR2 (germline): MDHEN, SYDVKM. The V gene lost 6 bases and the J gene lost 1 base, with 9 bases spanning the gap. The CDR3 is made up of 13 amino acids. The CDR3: CASSLPKNTEAFF. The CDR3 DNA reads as TGTGCCAGCAGCTTACCTAAGAACACTGAAGCTTTCTTT. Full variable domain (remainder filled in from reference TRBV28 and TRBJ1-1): DVKVTQSSRYLVKRTGEKVFLECVQDMDHENMFWYRQDPGLGLRLIYFSYDVKMKEKGDIPEGYSVSREKKERFSLILESASTNQTSMYLCASSLPKNTEAFFGQGTRLTVV.

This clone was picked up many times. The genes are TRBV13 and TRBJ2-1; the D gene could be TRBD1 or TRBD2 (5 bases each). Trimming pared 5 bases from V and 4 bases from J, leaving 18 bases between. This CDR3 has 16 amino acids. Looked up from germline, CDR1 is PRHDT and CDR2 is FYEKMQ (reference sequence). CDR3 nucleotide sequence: TGTGCCAGCAGCGACAGCGGCCGGAGGTTATACAATGAGCAGTTCTTC. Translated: CASSDSGRRLYNEQFF.

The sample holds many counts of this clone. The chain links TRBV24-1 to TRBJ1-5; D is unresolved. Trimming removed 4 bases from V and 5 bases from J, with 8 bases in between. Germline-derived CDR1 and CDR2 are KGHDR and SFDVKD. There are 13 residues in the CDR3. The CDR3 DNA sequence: TGTGCCACCAGTGAGGAATGGGATCAGCCCCAGCATTTT. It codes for CATSEEWDQPQHF.

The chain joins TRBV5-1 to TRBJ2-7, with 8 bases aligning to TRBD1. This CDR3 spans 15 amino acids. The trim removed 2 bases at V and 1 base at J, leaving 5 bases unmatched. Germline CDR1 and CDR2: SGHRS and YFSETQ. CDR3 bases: TGCGCCAGCAGCTTCGGGACAGGACAATCCTACGAGCAGTACTTC. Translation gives CASSFGTGQSYEQYF.

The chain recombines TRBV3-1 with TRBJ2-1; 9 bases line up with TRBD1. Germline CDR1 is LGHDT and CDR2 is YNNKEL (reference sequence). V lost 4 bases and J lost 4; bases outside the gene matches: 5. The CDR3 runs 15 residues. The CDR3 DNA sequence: TGTGCCAGCAGCCGGACAGGGGAGGGATACAATGAGCAGTTCTTC. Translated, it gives CASSRTGEGYNEQFF.

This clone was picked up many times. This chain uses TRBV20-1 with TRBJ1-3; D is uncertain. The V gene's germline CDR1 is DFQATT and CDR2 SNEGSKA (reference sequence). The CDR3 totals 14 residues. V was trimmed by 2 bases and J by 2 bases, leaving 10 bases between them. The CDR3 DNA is TGCAGTGCTAGATCCCGGGAACCTGGAAACACCATATATTTT. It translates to CSARSREPGNTIYF.

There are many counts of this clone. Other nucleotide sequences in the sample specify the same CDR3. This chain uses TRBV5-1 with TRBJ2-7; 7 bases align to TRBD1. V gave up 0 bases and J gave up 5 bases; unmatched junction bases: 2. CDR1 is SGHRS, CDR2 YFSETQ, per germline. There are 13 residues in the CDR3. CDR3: CASSLGDSNEQYF. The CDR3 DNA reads TGCGCCAGCAGCTTGGGGGACAGTAACGAGCAGTACTTC. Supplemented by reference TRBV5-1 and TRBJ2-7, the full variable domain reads KAGVTQTPRYLIKTRGQQVTLSCSPISGHRSVSWYQQTPGQGLQFLFEYFSETQRNKGNFPGRFSGRQFSNSRSEMNVSTLELGDSALYLCASSLGDSNEQYFGPGTRLTVT.

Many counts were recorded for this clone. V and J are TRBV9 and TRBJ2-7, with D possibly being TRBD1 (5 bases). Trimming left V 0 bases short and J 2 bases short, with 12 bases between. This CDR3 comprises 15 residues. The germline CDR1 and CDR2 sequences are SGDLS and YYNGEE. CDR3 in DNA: TGTGCCAGCAGCGTAGGACAGCAGATAGCCTACGAGCAGTACTTC. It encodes CASSVGQQIAYEQYF.

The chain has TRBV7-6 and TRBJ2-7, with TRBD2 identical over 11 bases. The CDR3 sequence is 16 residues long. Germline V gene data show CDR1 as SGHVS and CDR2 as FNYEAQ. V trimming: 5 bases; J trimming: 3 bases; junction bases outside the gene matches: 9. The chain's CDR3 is CASSKAGTSGSYEQYF. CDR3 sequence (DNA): TGTGCCAGCAGCAAGGCAGGGACTAGCGGAAGCTACGAGCAGTACTTC.

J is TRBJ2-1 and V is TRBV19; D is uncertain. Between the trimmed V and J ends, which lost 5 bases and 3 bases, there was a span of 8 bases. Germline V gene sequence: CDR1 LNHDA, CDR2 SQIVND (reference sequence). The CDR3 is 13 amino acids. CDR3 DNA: TGTGCCAGTAGTTACCTAAGCTACAATGAGCAGTTCTTC. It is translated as CASSYLSYNEQFF.

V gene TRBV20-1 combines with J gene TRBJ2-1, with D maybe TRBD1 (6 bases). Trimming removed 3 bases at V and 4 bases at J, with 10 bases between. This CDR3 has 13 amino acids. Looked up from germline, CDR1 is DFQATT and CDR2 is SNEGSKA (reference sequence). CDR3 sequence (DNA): TGCAGTGCTAGCGACAGGTTGTACAATGAGCAGTTCTTC. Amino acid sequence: CSASDRLYNEQFF.

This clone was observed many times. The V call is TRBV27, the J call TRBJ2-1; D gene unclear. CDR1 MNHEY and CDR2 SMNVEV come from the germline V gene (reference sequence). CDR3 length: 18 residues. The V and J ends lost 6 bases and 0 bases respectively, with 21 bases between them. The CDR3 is CASSLNPPVPSSYNEQFF. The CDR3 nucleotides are TGTGCCAGCAGCCTAAACCCCCCGGTCCCTAGCTCCTACAATGAGCAGTTCTTC.

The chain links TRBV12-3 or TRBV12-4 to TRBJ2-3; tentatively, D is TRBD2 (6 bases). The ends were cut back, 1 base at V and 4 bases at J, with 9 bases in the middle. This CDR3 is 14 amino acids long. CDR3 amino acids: CASSLVGGADTQYF. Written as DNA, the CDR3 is TGTGCCAGCAGTTTAGTCGGGGGTGCAGATACGCAGTATTTT.

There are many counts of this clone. In DNA form, the CDR3 reads TGTGCCAGCAAGGAGGGTGGCTACGAGCAGTACTTC. It translates to CASKEGGYEQYF. The chain recombines TRBV2 with TRBJ2-7, with D maybe TRBD2 (6 bases). The V end lost 7 bases, the J end lost 3 bases, and 10 bases lay between the germline ends. CDR3 length equals 12 residues. Germline V lookup: CDR1 SNHLY, CDR2 FYNNEI.

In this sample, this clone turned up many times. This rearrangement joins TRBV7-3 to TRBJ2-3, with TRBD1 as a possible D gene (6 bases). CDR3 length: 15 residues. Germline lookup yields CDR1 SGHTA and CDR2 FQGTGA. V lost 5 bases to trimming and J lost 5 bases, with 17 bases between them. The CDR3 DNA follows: TGTGCCAGCAGCCCCAGGGGATCTGAAGAAGATACGCAGTATTTT. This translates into CASSPRGSEEDTQYF.

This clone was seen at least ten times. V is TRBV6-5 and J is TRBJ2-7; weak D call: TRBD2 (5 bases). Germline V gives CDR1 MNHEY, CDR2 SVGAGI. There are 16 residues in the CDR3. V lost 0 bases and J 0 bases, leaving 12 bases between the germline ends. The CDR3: CASSYSIALSSYEQYF. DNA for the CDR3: TGTGCCAGCAGTTACTCGATAGCGCTTAGCTCCTACGAGCAGTACTTC.

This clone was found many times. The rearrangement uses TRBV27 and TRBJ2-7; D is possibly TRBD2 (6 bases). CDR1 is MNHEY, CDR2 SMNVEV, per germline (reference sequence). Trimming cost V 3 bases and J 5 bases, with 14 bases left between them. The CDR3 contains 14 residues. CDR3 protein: CASSFLGGDHEQYF. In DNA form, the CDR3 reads TGTGCCAGCAGTTTCTTGGGCGGGGACCACGAGCAGTACTTC.

The CDR3 DNA is TGTGCCAGCAGCTTTCCCAGGGGACCCAACATTCAGTACTTC. Amino acids: CASSFPRGPNIQYF. J is TRBJ2-4 and V is TRBV7-9; tentative D call: TRBD1 (6 bases). The germline V gene has CDR1 SEHNR and CDR2 FQNEAQ (reference sequence). Trimming removed 3 bases at V and 7 bases at J, with 13 bases between. The CDR3 extends over 14 amino acids.